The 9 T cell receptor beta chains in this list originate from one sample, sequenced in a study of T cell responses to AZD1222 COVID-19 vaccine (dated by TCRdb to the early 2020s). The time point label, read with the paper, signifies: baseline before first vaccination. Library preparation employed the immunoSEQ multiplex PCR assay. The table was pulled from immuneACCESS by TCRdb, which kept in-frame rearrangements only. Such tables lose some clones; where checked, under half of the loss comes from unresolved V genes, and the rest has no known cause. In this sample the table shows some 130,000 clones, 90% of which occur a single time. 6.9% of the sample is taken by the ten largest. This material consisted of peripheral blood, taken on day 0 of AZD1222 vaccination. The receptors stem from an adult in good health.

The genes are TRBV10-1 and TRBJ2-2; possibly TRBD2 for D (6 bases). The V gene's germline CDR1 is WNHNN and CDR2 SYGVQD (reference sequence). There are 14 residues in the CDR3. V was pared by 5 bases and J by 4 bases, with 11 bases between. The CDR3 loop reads CASSRTEGTGELFF. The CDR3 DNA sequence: TGCGCCAGCAGTCGGACGGAGGGCACCGGGGAGCTGTTTTTT.

The CDR3 protein is CASSFDVGRGFGYEQYF. The CDR3 region has the DNA TGTGCCAGCAGCTTTGATGTTGGCAGGGGGTTCGGGTACGAGCAGTACTTC. The chain carries TRBV5-4 and TRBJ2-7; the match to TRBD1 covers 7 bases. With 2 bases clipped from V and 4 bases from J, the junction kept 15 bases outside the gene matches. The V gene's germline CDR1 is SGHNT and CDR2 YYREEE (reference sequence). The CDR3 is 17 residues long.

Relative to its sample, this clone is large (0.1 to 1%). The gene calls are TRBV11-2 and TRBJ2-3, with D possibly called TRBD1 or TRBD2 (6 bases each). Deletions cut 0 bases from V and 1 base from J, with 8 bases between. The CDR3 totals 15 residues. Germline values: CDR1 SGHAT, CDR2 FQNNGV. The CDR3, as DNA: TGTGCCAGCAGCTTAGAACGGGGGCGCACAGATACGCAGTATTTT. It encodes CASSLERGRTDTQYF.

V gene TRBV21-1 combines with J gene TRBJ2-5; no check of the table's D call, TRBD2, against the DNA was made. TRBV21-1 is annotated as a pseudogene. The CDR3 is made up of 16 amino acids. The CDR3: CASSKGSRASGETQYF. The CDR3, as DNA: TGTGCCAGCAGCAAAGGATCGAGGGCGTCGGGAGAGACCCAGTACTTC.

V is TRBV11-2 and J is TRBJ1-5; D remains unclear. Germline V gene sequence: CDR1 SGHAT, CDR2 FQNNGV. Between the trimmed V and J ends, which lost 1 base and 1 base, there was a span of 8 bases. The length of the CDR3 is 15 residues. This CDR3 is CASSLGPFSNQPQHF. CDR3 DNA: TGTGCCAGCAGCTTAGGGCCGTTCAGCAATCAGCCCCAGCATTTT. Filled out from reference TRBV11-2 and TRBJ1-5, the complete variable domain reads EAGVAQSPRYKIIEKRQSVAFWCNPISGHATLYWYQQILGQGPKLLIQFQNNGVVDDSQLPKDRFSAERLKGVDSTLKIQPAKLEDSAVYLCASSLGPFSNQPQHFGDGTRLSIL.

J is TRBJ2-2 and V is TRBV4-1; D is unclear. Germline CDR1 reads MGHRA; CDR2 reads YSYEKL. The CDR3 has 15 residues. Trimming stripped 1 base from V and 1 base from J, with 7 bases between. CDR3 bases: TGCGCCAGCAGCCAAGCCTTGCGGAACACCGGGGAGCTGTTTTTT. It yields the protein CASSQALRNTGELFF.

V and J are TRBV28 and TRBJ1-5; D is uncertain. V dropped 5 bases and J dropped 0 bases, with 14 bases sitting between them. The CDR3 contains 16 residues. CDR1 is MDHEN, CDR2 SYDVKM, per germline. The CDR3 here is CASSPAAAFSNQPQHF. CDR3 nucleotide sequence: TGTGCCAGCAGTCCTGCGGCAGCTTTTAGCAATCAGCCCCAGCATTTT.

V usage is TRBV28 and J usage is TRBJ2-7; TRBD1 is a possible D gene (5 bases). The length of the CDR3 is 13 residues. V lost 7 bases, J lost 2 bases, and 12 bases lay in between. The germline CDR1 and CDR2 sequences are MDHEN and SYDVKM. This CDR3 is CASKAGSAYEQYF. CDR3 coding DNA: TGTGCCAGCAAGGCAGGGTCGGCCTACGAGCAGTACTTC.

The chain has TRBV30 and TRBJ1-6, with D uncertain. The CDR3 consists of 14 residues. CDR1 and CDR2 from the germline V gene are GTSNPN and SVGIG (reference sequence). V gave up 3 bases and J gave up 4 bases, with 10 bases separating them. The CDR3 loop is CAWRAGGYNSPLHF. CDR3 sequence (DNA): TGTGCCTGGAGGGCAGGTGGTTATAATTCACCCCTCCACTTT.